This T cell receptor (beta chain) was documented in a study of blood T cell repertoires in COVID-19. Study-level information: Samples of COVID-19 (acute and convalescent) were obtained from the United States, Italy and Spain. T cells, B-cell-depleted T cells, or PBMCs provided the cDNA or gDNA that served as material.

The CDR3 spans 15 residues. The germline V gene has CDR1 SGHNT and CDR2 YENEEA. Trimming at V came to 5 bases and at J to 6 bases, leaving 6 bases not matched to a gene. The authors' processing: Amplification with reference gene primers provided the estimates of nucleated cell counts. Libraries were prepared by immunoSEQ multiplex PCR; TCRdb keeps only in-frame clonotypes and omits some of them. V, J and clone size reflect that table, while D and trimming were determined from the DNA. The sample carries roughly 100,000 clones, about 88% recorded once. Material: peripheral blood. This receptor was identified in a man aged 45-65 years with active or convalescent COVID-19. The chain employs TRBV11-3 and TRBJ2-2, with 10 bases identical to TRBD1. The CDR3 nucleotides are TGTGCCAGCAGCGGGGGGACAGGGGTTCCCGGGGAGCTGTTTTTT. Its protein is CASSGGTGVPGELFF.